This passage covers 8 T cell receptor beta chains from one sample sequenced in a study of shared clonotypes between healthy human individuals. Naive CD8 populations comprised CD45RO-negative cells positively selected for CCR7, excluding terminally differentiated effector memory CD45RA+ cells. The table came from immunoSEQ multiplex PCR; TCRdb's copy has only in-frame clones and leaves some out. The sample has over 2 million clones, 85% to 95% seen once. Sequencing was carried out using naive CD8+ T cells sorted from blood. These receptors were taken from a man aged 18 to 30 in good health.

On this clone itself: Other nucleotide sequences in the sample specify the same CDR3. V is TRBV27 and J is TRBJ1-5; 9 bases fit TRBD1. The CDR3 covers 14 residues. J lost 4 bases, V lost 6 bases, and 4 bases had no gene match. Per germline, CDR1 MNHEY and CDR2 SMNVEV (reference sequence). The CDR3 reads CASSSTGGNQPQHF. CDR3 coding DNA: TGTGCCAGCAGCTCGACAGGGGGTAATCAGCCCCAGCATTTT.

The chain uses TRBV6-6 and TRBJ1-2; 10 bases are a match to TRBD1. Germline trimming cut 6 bases from V and 4 bases from J; bases unmatched to any gene: 11. CDR1 and CDR2 from the germline V gene are MNHNY and SVGAGI (reference sequence). This CDR3 comprises 16 residues. The CDR3 bases are TGTGCCAGCAGACTCTCCGGGACAGGGGAATCCTATGGCTACACCTTC. Protein product: CASRLSGTGESYGYTF.

CDR3 residues: CASGTDLSSYEQYF. The CDR3 coding sequence is TGTGCCAGCGGAACGGACTTATCCTCCTACGAGCAGTACTTC. The chain employs TRBV2 and TRBJ2-7; the D gene is possibly TRBD2 (5 bases). Germline V lookup: CDR1 SNHLY, CDR2 FYNNEI. Deletions cut 8 bases from V and 0 bases from J, with 14 bases between. This CDR3 has 14 residues.

V gene TRBV4-3 combines with J gene TRBJ1-1; D unclear. In germline, CDR1 is LGHNA, CDR2 YSLEER. The CDR3 is made up of 15 amino acids. V lost 0 bases to trimming and J lost 6 bases, with 14 bases between them. As DNA, the CDR3 is TGCGCCAGCAGCCAAGACTCCGTCATGAGCGCTGAAGCTTTCTTT. This codes for CASSQDSVMSAEAFF.

DNA of the CDR3: TGCAGCGTTGCCCGGGACACTAACACTGAAGCTTTCTTT. Protein sequence: CSVARDTNTEAFF. The chain combines TRBV29-1 with TRBJ1-1, with D perhaps matching TRBD1 (6 bases). Between the trimmed V and J ends, which lost 4 bases and 2 bases, there was a span of 11 bases. The germline V gene has CDR1 SQVTM and CDR2 ANQGSEA. The CDR3 length is 13 residues.

This clone appeared a single time. This chain uses TRBV27 with TRBJ1-2, with 9 nucleotides matching TRBD1. This CDR3 is 15 amino acids long. Germline V gene lookup returns CDR1 MNHEY and CDR2 SMNVEV (reference sequence). V trimming: 6 bases; J trimming: 8 bases; junction bases outside the gene matches: 13. The CDR3 nucleotides read TGTGCCAGCAGCATTGACAGGGGGGGCTCGGGAGGCTACACCTTC. Encoded protein: CASSIDRGGSGGYTF.

V usage is TRBV6-5 and J usage is TRBJ2-5; 10 bases agree with TRBD2. Unmatched junction bases numbered 9, after V lost 6 bases and J lost 5 bases. In germline, CDR1 is MNHEY, CDR2 SVGAGI. The CDR3 covers 15 residues. This CDR3 is CASRESGGARETQYF. Written as DNA, the CDR3 is TGTGCCAGCAGGGAGAGCGGGGGGGCTAGGGAGACCCAGTACTTC.

This rearrangement joins TRBV5-6 to TRBJ2-7; D is uncertain. The CDR3 has 12 amino acids. V lost 4 bases and J lost 4, with 9 bases in between. CDR1 SGHDT and CDR2 YYEEEE come from the germline V gene. The CDR3 loop is CASSQQSYEQYF. As DNA, the CDR3 is TGTGCCAGCAGCCAACAGAGTTACGAGCAGTACTTC.